The rows below give T cell receptor beta chains drawn from one sample of a study of technical replicates of blood from a handful of donors. The data were produced by immunoSEQ multiplex PCR, yet TCRdb's version contains in-frame clones alone and is incomplete. The sample lists fewer than 85,000 clones; 90% were seen once. Sequences were obtained from PBMCs. These receptors originate from a human donor in good health. Some clones in this sample may be carry-over from other donors' samples. CDR3s include the opening cysteine and the closing phenylalanine or tryptophan. D genes are given only for firm matches. A row's size may be missing; if present it is once, few, many or a size class.

>TRBD2|TRBJ2-1|-|TRBV4-1
CASSQDRGGSSSYNEQFF
TGCGCCAGCAGCCAAGATCGGGGGGGTAGTAGCTCCTACAATGAGCAGTTCTTC
>-|TRBJ1-1|few|TRBV2
CASSQDYWNTEAFF
TGTGCCAGCAGCCAAGACTACTGGAACACTGAAGCTTTCTTT
>TRBD2|TRBJ2-2|-|TRBV5-5
CASSWDLSGSGTGELFF
TGTGCCAGCAGCTGGGACCTTAGCGGGAGCGGAACCGGGGAGCTGTTTTTT
>-|TRBJ2-5|-|TRBV29-1
CSVDRPTGRQETQYF
TGCAGCGTTGATCGCCCGACAGGGAGGCAAGAGACCCAGTACTTC
>-|TRBJ1-1|-|TRBV30
CAWRNSGTEAFF
TGTGCCTGGAGAAATTCGGGGACAGAAGCTTTCTTT
>-|TRBJ2-2|-|TRBV10-3
CATAGDPGTGELFF
TGTGCCACCGCAGGGGACCCAGGGACCGGGGAGCTGTTTTTT
>-|TRBJ2-4|-|TRBV4-1
CASSQDSPGGPLAKNIQYF
TGCGCCAGCAGCCAAGATTCCCCTGGGGGCCCACTAGCCAAAAACATTCAGTACTTC
>-|TRBJ2-1|-|TRBV7-9
CASSLQGSSYNEQFF
TGTGCCAGCAGCTTACAGGGAAGCTCCTACAATGAGCAGTTCTTC
>-|TRBJ1-4|-|TRBV30
CAWSVYHGTNEKLFF
TGTGCCTGGAGTGTATACCACGGAACTAATGAAAAACTGTTTTTT
>-|TRBJ2-1|-|TRBV5-1
CASSSSGGYNEQFF
TGCGCCAGCAGCTCGTCGGGCGGGTACAATGAGCAGTTCTTC
>-|TRBJ1-1|-|TRBV6-5
CASSYSGGLNTEAFF
TGTGCCAGCAGTTACTCGGGAGGGTTGAACACTGAAGCTTTCTTT
>TRBD2|TRBJ2-3|-|TRBV19
CASSIVTGGLDTQYF
TGTGCCAGTAGTATAGTTACGGGAGGGTTGGATACGCAGTATTTT
>TRBD1|TRBJ1-2|-|TRBV9
CASRGEGAGGYTF
TGTGCCAGCAGAGGCGAGGGGGCGGGAGGCTACACCTTC
>-|TRBJ2-7|-|TRBV7-8
CASSLGDWVTPYEQYF
TGTGCCAGCAGCTTAGGGGACTGGGTTACCCCCTACGAGCAGTACTTC
>-|TRBJ2-2|-|TRBV30
CAWRNQAGTGELFF
TGTGCCTGGAGAAACCAAGCGGGCACCGGGGAGCTGTTTTTT
>-|TRBJ1-3|-|TRBV4-1
CASSQTSREWGNTIYF
TGCGCCAGCAGCCAAACCTCACGGGAGTGGGGAAACACCATATATTTT
>TRBD2|TRBJ2-4|-|TRBV5-1
CASSGGTSAKNIQYF
TGCGCCAGCAGCGGGGGGACTAGCGCCAAAAACATTCAGTACTTC
>-|TRBJ1-2|-|TRBV15
CATSRDRRANYGYTF
TGTGCCACCAGCAGAGATCGGCGGGCGAACTATGGCTACACCTTC
>-|TRBJ1-2|once|TRBV27
CASSFNGDNYGYTF
TGTGCCAGCAGTTTCAACGGAGATAACTATGGCTACACCTTC
>TRBD2|TRBJ2-7|-|TRBV5-1
CASSLSPGLAGNYEQYF
TGCGCCAGCAGCTTGTCTCCGGGACTAGCGGGAAACTACGAGCAGTACTTC
>TRBD1|TRBJ1-5|-|TRBV2
CASSGTGKYQPQHF
TGTGCCAGCAGTGGGACAGGGAAGTATCAGCCCCAGCATTTT
>-|TRBJ2-5|-|TRBV19
CASTTGETQYF
TGTGCCAGTACTACAGGAGAGACCCAGTACTTC
>-|TRBJ2-3|-|TRBV5-1
CASSTGTMNTDTQYF
TGCGCCAGCAGTACCGGGACAATGAACACAGATACGCAGTATTTT
>-|TRBJ1-2|few|TRBV7-2
CASSPGTRGYTF
TGTGCCAGCAGCCCTGGGACTCGAGGCTACACCTTC
>-|TRBJ2-7|-|TRBV7-9
CASSQLGGSGEQYF
TGTGCCAGCAGCCAGCTGGGGGGTTCTGGCGAGCAGTACTTC
>-|TRBJ1-2|-|TRBV5-8
CASSLLGGHYNYGYTF
TGTGCCAGCAGCTTGCTCGGGGGGCACTATAACTATGGCTACACCTTC
>-|TRBJ1-2|-|TRBV27
CASSSLDGIGYGYTF
TGTGCCAGCAGTTCCCTGGACGGGATCGGCTATGGCTACACCTTC
>-|TRBJ1-3|-|TRBV4-3
CASSPDRRSGNTIYF
TGCGCCAGCAGTCCCGACAGACGCTCTGGAAACACCATATATTTT
>TRBD1|TRBJ1-5|-|TRBV19
CASSRDRDQPQHF
TGTGCCAGTTCCCGGGACAGGGATCAGCCCCAGCATTTT
>TRBD1|TRBJ1-1|-|TRBV7-2
CASKFQGATPEAFF
TGTGCCAGCAAATTTCAGGGGGCAACGCCTGAAGCTTTCTTT
>TRBD1|TRBJ2-2|-|TRBV7-3
CASSLTGGAYTGELFF
TGTGCCAGCAGCTTAACAGGGGGCGCCTACACCGGGGAGCTGTTTTTT
>-|TRBJ2-3|-|TRBV25-1
CASSDHGGQSDTQYF
TGTGCCAGCAGTGATCACGGGGGACAGTCAGATACGCAGTATTTT
>TRBD2|TRBJ2-3|-|TRBV7-3
CASSSGLAGNTQYF
TGTGCCAGCAGCTCGGGACTAGCGGGCAATACGCAGTATTTT
>-|TRBJ1-6|-|TRBV11-3
CASSLDLNSPLHF
TGTGCCAGCAGCTTAGATCTGAATTCACCCCTCCACTTT
>-|TRBJ1-2|-|TRBV4-1
CASSLAGGGGYTF
TGCGCCAGCAGCCTCGCTGGGGGGGGCGGCTACACCTTC
>-|TRBJ2-3|-|TRBV7-9
CASSLEAGRSTDTQYF
TGTGCCAGCAGCTTAGAGGCAGGGAGGAGCACAGATACGCAGTATTTT
>-|TRBJ1-4|-|TRBV29-1
CSVVGVSEKLFF
TGCAGCGTTGTCGGGGTTTCGGAAAAACTGTTTTTT
>TRBD1|TRBJ2-6|-|TRBV7-2
CASSAWTGSGANVLTF
TGTGCCAGCAGCGCGTGGACAGGCTCTGGGGCCAACGTCCTGACTTTC
>-|TRBJ2-6|-|TRBV7-2
CASSRAITGANVLTF
TGTGCCAGCAGCCGAGCTATTACTGGGGCCAACGTCCTGACTTTC
>-|TRBJ1-3|-|TRBV11-2
CASSFSAQDGNTIYF
TGTGCCAGCAGCTTCAGTGCACAGGACGGAAACACCATATATTTT
>TRBD1|TRBJ2-7|-|TRBV2
CASNGQGNEQYF
TGTGCCAGCAATGGACAGGGAAACGAGCAGTACTTC
>TRBD2|TRBJ2-7|-|TRBV5-1
CASSLAGGPAEQYF
TGCGCCAGCAGCTTGGCGGGAGGGCCGGCAGAGCAGTACTTC
>-|TRBJ2-2|-|TRBV10-3
CAISSPSPPGELFF
TGTGCCATCAGCTCCCCTAGCCCCCCCGGGGAGCTGTTTTTT
>-|TRBJ1-2|-|TRBV18
CASSPRHGENTF
TGTGCCAGCTCACCTCGTCACGGGGAGAACACCTTC
>TRBD1|TRBJ2-7|-|TRBV7-8
CASSLVPDRDYEQYF
TGTGCCAGCAGCTTAGTGCCGGACAGGGACTACGAGCAGTACTTC
>-|TRBJ2-2|-|TRBV5-5
CASSLAIETGELFF
TGTGCCAGCAGCTTGGCCATCGAGACCGGGGAGCTGTTTTTT
>TRBD2|TRBJ2-1|few|TRBV4-1
CASSPERGGFGDEQFF
TGCGCCAGCAGCCCAGAGCGGGGGGGCTTTGGGGATGAGCAGTTCTTC
>-|TRBJ2-4|-|TRBV5-1
CASSPGSPQLGHIQYF
TGCGCCAGCAGCCCAGGATCACCACAATTAGGTCACATTCAGTACTTC
>TRBD2|TRBJ2-7|-|TRBV5-1
CASTPAGGVYEQYF
TGCGCCAGCACCCCCGCGGGGGGAGTCTACGAGCAGTACTTC
>TRBD2|TRBJ2-5|once|TRBV9
CASSVDSGRALLQETQYF
TGTGCCAGCAGCGTGGATAGCGGGAGGGCCTTACTCCAAGAGACCCAGTACTTC
>TRBD1|TRBJ1-6|-|TRBV5-1
CASSVGGQGYSPLHF
TGCGCCAGCTCGGTCGGGGGACAGGGGTACTCACCCCTCCACTTT
>-|TRBJ2-7|-|TRBV2
CASSEAWHEQYF
TGTGCCAGCAGTGAAGCCTGGCACGAGCAGTACTTC
>TRBD1|TRBJ1-1|-|TRBV5-5
CASRSQTGIPEAFF
TGTGCCAGCCGAAGCCAGACAGGGATCCCTGAAGCTTTCTTT
>TRBD2|TRBJ2-7|-|TRBV11-2
CASSIPLAGMYEQYF
TGTGCCAGCAGCATACCCCTAGCGGGGATGTACGAGCAGTACTTC
>-|TRBJ2-2|-|TRBV9
CASSVRGSNTGELFF
TGTGCCAGCAGCGTAAGGGGGAGTAACACCGGGGAGCTGTTTTTT
>-|TRBJ2-3|-|TRBV7-8
CASSLESFRAFDTDTQYF
TGTGCCAGCAGCTTAGAATCGTTCAGGGCGTTCGACACAGATACGCAGTATTTT
>TRBD1|TRBJ1-3|-|TRBV5-4
CASSFGPGQGDSGNTIYF
TGTGCCAGCAGCTTTGGACCCGGACAGGGGGACTCTGGAAACACCATATATTTT
>TRBD2|TRBJ2-1|once|TRBV6-6
CASSYTSGSDEQFF
TGTGCCAGCAGTTACACTAGCGGGAGCGATGAGCAGTTCTTC